The 10 T cell receptor beta chains below come from one sample, sequenced in a study of T cells in Graves' hyperthyroidism and ophthalmopathy. Researchers took RNA transcripts and amplified the TCR beta CDR3 regions from them. HTBI primers were the set used in a first-round RT-PCR of the TCR CDR3. TCRdb passed the multiplex PCR reads through MiXCR, listing each CDR3 protein once. Of roughly 500,000 distinct CDR3 sequences listed, around 50% are singletons. The sequenced sample was peripheral blood or thyroid tissue (not recorded which). These receptors were obtained from an adult woman with Graves' disease, either hyperthyroidism or ophthalmopathy (not recorded which).

This clonotype was seen a few times. The chain employs TRBV29-1 and TRBJ2-7; 16 nucleotides align to TRBD2. J lost 5 bases, V lost 7 bases, and 11 bases had no gene match. The CDR3 extends over 16 amino acids. Germline CDR1 and CDR2: SQVTM and ANQGSEA. CDR3 DNA sequence: TGCAGCGCCATGGGACTAGCGGGAGGGCCTACCAACGAGCAGTACTTC. It encodes CSAMGLAGGPTNEQYF.

The sample holds a few counts of this clonotype. CDR3 loop: CASSHPSDGSYEQYF. As DNA, the CDR3 is TGTGCCAGCAGCCATCCCTCCGACGGGTCCTACGAGCAGTACTTC. V usage is TRBV12-3 or TRBV12-4 and J usage is TRBJ2-7; D not certain. V lost 6 bases and J lost 1, with 16 bases in between. The CDR3 sequence is 15 residues long.

The J gene is TRBJ2-2, the V gene TRBV7-2, with a weak D call TRBD1 (5 bases). In germline, CDR1 is SGHTA, CDR2 FQGNSA. With 3 bases removed from V and 1 base from J, the gap between germline ends came to 9 bases. The length of the CDR3 is 15 residues. Here the CDR3 DNA reads TGTGCCAGCAGCTTGTGGACAAAGAACACCGGGGAGCTGTTTTTT. It specifies CASSLWTKNTGELFF.

This clonotype was detected ten times or more. This chain links TRBV12-3 or TRBV12-4 with TRBJ1-4; a possible D gene is TRBD1 (5 bases). The CDR3 runs to 16 residues. V lost 2 bases and J lost 10, with 20 bases in between. The CDR3 coding sequence is TGTGCCAGCAGTTTACCCGGGGGGTCATCGCAGGGAAAACTGTTTTTT. Protein: CASSLPGGSSQGKLFF.

This clonotype came up many times. The J gene is TRBJ2-5, the V gene TRBV2; a possible D gene is TRBD1 (6 bases). The germline CDR1 and CDR2 sequences are SNHLY and FYNNEI. Trimming pared 3 bases from V and 0 bases from J, leaving 8 bases between. The CDR3 extends over 14 amino acids. This CDR3 is CASSDRTDQETQYF. The CDR3 DNA reads TGTGCCAGCAGTGACAGGACAGACCAAGAGACCCAGTACTTC.

J is TRBJ1-2 and V is TRBV7-3; D possibly corresponds to TRBD1 (6 bases). V gave up 1 base and J gave up 4 bases, with 10 bases separating them. From germline, CDR1 is SGHTA and CDR2 FQGTGA. This CDR3 contains 14 residues. The CDR3 loop reads CASSLMGGGYGYTF. CDR3 coding DNA: TGTGCCAGCAGCTTAATGGGGGGCGGCTATGGCTACACCTTC.

This clonotype was counted only a few times. The J gene is TRBJ2-5, the V gene TRBV15, with D perhaps TRBD2 (5 bases). Trimming took off 8 bases at V and 6 bases at J, with 19 bases between the two ends. CDR3 length: 14 residues. The germline gives CDR1 LNHNV, CDR2 YYDKDF (reference sequence). This CDR3 reads CATYFPGGGQTQYF. CDR3 DNA: TGTGCCACCTACTTCCCAGGAGGTGGCCAGACCCAGTACTTC.

This clonotype was found many times. The V call is TRBV2, the J call TRBJ1-1; possibly TRBD1 for D (5 bases). The CDR3 runs 14 residues. Germline lookup yields CDR1 SNHLY and CDR2 FYNNEI. Between the trimmed V and J ends, which lost 5 bases and 2 bases, there was a span of 12 bases. The CDR3 loop reads CASSTQGTNTEAFF. Here the CDR3 DNA reads TGTGCCAGCAGTACCCAGGGTACAAACACTGAAGCTTTCTTT. The full variable domain, with the rest looked up from reference TRBV2 and TRBJ1-1, is EPEVTQTPSHQVTQMGQEVILRCVPISNHLYFYWYRQILGQKVEFLVSFYNNEISEKSEIFDDQFSVERPDGSNFTLKIRSTKLEDSAMYFCASSTQGTNTEAFFGQGTRLTVV.

This chain uses TRBV12-3 or TRBV12-4 with TRBJ1-2; D gene ambiguous. The CDR3 extends over 13 amino acids. V was shortened by 5 bases and J by 6 bases, with 13 bases between the two germline ends. CDR3 DNA sequence: TGTGCCAGCAGTCCCTTGAGGGCTGATGGCTACACCTTC. Translation gives CASSPLRADGYTF.

V gene TRBV5-1 combines with J gene TRBJ2-3; possible D gene TRBD2, 5 bases. This CDR3 is 15 amino acids long. The germline gives CDR1 SGHRS, CDR2 YFSETQ. V dropped 5 bases and J dropped 2 bases, with 15 bases sitting between them. The DNA of the CDR3 is TGCGCCAGCAGATTAGGTGGCGGGTACACAGATACGCAGTATTTT. It is translated as CASRLGGGYTDTQYF.